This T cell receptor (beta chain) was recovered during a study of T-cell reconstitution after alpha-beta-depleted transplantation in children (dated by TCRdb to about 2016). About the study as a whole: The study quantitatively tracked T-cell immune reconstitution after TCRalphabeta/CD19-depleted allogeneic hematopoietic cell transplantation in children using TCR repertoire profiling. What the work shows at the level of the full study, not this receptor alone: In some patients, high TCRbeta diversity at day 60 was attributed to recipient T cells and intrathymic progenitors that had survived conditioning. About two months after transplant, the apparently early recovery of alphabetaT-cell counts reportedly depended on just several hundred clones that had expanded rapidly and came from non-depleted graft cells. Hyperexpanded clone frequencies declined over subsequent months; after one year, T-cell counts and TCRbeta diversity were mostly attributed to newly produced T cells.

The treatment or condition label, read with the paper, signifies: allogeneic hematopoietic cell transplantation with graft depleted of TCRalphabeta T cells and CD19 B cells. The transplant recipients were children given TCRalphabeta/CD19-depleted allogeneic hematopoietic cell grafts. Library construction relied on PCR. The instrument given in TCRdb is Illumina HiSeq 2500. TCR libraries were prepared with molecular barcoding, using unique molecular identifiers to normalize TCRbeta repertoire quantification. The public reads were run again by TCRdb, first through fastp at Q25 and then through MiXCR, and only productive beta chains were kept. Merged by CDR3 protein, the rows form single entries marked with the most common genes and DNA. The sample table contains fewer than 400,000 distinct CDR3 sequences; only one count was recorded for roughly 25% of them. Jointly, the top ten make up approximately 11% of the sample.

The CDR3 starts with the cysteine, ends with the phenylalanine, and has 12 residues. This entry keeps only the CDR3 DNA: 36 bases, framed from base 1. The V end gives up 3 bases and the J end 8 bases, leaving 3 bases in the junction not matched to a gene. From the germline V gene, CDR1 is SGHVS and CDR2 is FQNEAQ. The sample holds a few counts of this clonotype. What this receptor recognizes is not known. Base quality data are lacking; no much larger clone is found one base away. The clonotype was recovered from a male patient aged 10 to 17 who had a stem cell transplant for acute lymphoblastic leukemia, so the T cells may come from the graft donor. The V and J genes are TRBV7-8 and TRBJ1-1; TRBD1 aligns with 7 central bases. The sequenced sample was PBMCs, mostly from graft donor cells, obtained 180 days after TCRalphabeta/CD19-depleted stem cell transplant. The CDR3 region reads CASSFWTGEAFF. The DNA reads TGTGCCAGCAGCTTTTGGACAGGCGAAGCTTTCTTT.